The clone carrying this T cell receptor (beta chain) has at least ten counts. The data are from a study of blood T cells in healthy people across ages. V shed 5 bases and J 9 bases; nucleotides not matched to a gene: 12. CDR1 is SQVTM, CDR2 ANQGSEA, per germline. This CDR3 spans 14 amino acids. The second PCR ran roughly 7 to 12 cycles with a sample-barcoded 5' primer and J-beta primers. Via MiXCR, TCRdb re-called the 5' RACE reads, giving one row per CDR3 protein. This table has hundreds of thousands of distinct CDR3 sequences, about 47% appearing once. This rearrangement joins TRBV29-1 to TRBJ2-1; 8 bases fit TRBD2. Material for sequencing was blood. This sequence originates from an elderly man in good health. CDR3 region: CSVNRAGVYSEQFF. The CDR3 DNA follows: TGCAGCGTTAACAGAGCGGGAGTCTATAGTGAGCAGTTCTTC.